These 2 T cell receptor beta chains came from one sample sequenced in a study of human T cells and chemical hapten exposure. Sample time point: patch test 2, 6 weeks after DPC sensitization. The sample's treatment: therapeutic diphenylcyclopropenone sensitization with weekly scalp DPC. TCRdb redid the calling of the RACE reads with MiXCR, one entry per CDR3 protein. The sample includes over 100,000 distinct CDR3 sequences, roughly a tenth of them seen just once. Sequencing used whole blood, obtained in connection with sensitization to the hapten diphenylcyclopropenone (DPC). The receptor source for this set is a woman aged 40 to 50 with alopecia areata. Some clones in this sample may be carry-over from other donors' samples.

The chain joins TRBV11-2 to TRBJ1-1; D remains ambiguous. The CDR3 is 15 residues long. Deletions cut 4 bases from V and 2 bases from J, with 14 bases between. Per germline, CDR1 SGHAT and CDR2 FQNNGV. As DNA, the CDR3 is TGTGCCAGCAGCTCATACCCCCAAGGTAACACTGAAGCTTTCTTT. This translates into CASSSYPQGNTEAFF.

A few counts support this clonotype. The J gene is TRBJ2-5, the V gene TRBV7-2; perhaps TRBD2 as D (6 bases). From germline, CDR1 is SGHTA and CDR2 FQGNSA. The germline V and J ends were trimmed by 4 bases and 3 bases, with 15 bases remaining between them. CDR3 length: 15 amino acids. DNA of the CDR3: TGTGCCAGCAGCTGGGGTTGGGCGGGGAAAGAGACCCAGTACTTC. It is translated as CASSWGWAGKETQYF.